Listed below are T cell receptor beta chains from one sample, sequenced in a study of blood T cells in healthy people across ages. TCRdb independently ran MiXCR on the 5' RACE reads; one entry per CDR3 protein. This table holds around 1,600,000 distinct CDR3 sequences, approximately 39% found once. Sequencing used blood. The receptors derive from a woman younger than 30 in good health. Each CDR3 is given with its conserved first and last residue. Each record gives: V gene, J gene, clone size, D gene, CDR3 DNA, CDR3 protein. A D gene is named only where the DNA matches it firmly. The size of a clone is reported for some rows only, either as once, few or many, or as a class for expanded clones.

v_call: TRBV20-1; j_call: TRBJ2-1; clone_size: NA; d_call: NA; cdr3_nt: TGCAGTGCCCTTATGGGACGGCAGATTCGTGAGCAGTTCTTC; cdr3_aa: CSALMGRQIREQFF
v_call: TRBV11-2; j_call: TRBJ2-3; clone_size: many; d_call: TRBD2; cdr3_nt: TGTGCCAGCAGCTTAAGCCTAGCGGGATACACAGATACGCAGTATTTT; cdr3_aa: CASSLSLAGYTDTQYF
v_call: TRBV29-1; j_call: TRBJ1-1; clone_size: NA; d_call: NA; cdr3_nt: TGCAGCGTTGAAAGACAGGCGATGAACACTGAAGCTTTCTTT; cdr3_aa: CSVERQAMNTEAFF
v_call: TRBV7-2; j_call: TRBJ1-4; clone_size: NA; d_call: NA; cdr3_nt: TGTGCCAGCAGCTTAGTGGGGATTGGAGCAACTAATGAAAAACTGTTTTTT; cdr3_aa: CASSLVGIGATNEKLFF
v_call: TRBV18; j_call: TRBJ2-1; clone_size: NA; d_call: NA; cdr3_nt: TGTGCCAGCTCACCACCCGGGATCAACAATGAGCAGTTCTTC; cdr3_aa: CASSPPGINNEQFF
v_call: TRBV20-1; j_call: TRBJ1-6; clone_size: few; d_call: NA; cdr3_nt: TGCAGTGCTGTCCGGGACGGCAATTCACCCCTCCACTTT; cdr3_aa: CSAVRDGNSPLHF
v_call: TRBV20-1; j_call: TRBJ2-7; clone_size: NA; d_call: TRBD1; cdr3_nt: TGCAGTGCCCTCGGGACAGGGACCGAGCAGTACTTC; cdr3_aa: CSALGTGTEQYF
v_call: TRBV7-4; j_call: TRBJ2-7; clone_size: NA; d_call: NA; cdr3_nt: TGTGCCAGCAGCTCCGACATGCACGAGCAGTACTTC; cdr3_aa: CASSSDMHEQYF
v_call: TRBV29-1; j_call: TRBJ2-5; clone_size: NA; d_call: TRBD1; cdr3_nt: TGCAGCGTTGGAGGGGGCAGGAAGACCCAGTACTTC; cdr3_aa: CSVGGGRKTQYF
v_call: TRBV20-1; j_call: TRBJ2-1; clone_size: few; d_call: TRBD2; cdr3_nt: TGCAGTGCTAGCCGGGCGGGAGGCTTAAGCTCCTACAATGAGCAGTTCTTC; cdr3_aa: CSASRAGGLSSYNEQFF
v_call: TRBV7-9; j_call: TRBJ2-3; clone_size: few; d_call: NA; cdr3_nt: TGTGCCAGCAGCTCCCAGCTAGATACGCAGTATTTT; cdr3_aa: CASSSQLDTQYF
v_call: TRBV7-9; j_call: TRBJ2-2; clone_size: NA; d_call: NA; cdr3_nt: TGTGCCAGCAGCTTTCCGGATGGGTCCCGCGGCACCGGGGAGCTGTTTTTT; cdr3_aa: CASSFPDGSRGTGELFF
v_call: TRBV29-1; j_call: TRBJ1-1; clone_size: NA; d_call: NA; cdr3_nt: TGCAGCGTTGTCTCGGGGTTGGGAAGTACTGAAGCTTTCTTT; cdr3_aa: CSVVSGLGSTEAFF
v_call: TRBV20-1; j_call: TRBJ1-2; clone_size: NA; d_call: NA; cdr3_nt: TGCAGTGCTAGAGATCTGGCTAAGGGCTACACCTTC; cdr3_aa: CSARDLAKGYTF
v_call: TRBV20-1; j_call: TRBJ1-1; clone_size: NA; d_call: TRBD1; cdr3_nt: TGCAGTGCTAGGCGGGACAGTAGTAATCCTGAAGCTTTCTTT; cdr3_aa: CSARRDSSNPEAFF
v_call: TRBV29-1; j_call: TRBJ2-5; clone_size: NA; d_call: TRBD1; cdr3_nt: TGCAGCGTTGAAGCCACGGACAGGGAAGAGACCCGGTACTTC; cdr3_aa: CSVEATDREETRYF
v_call: TRBV7-2; j_call: TRBJ2-7; clone_size: NA; d_call: NA; cdr3_nt: TGTGCCAGCAGCTTACCCCGGGACCTTTTCAACAATGAGCAGTACTTC; cdr3_aa: CASSLPRDLFNNEQYF
v_call: TRBV28; j_call: TRBJ2-7; clone_size: many; d_call: TRBD2; cdr3_nt: TGTGCCAGCAGTTTGCCTAGCGGGAGTTACGAGCAGTACTTC; cdr3_aa: CASSLPSGSYEQYF
v_call: TRBV20-1; j_call: TRBJ2-3; clone_size: NA; d_call: TRBD2; cdr3_nt: TGCAGTGCTAGAGAGACGGGGGGGGCAGATACGCAGTATTTT; cdr3_aa: CSARETGGADTQYF
v_call: TRBV12-3/TRBV12-4; j_call: TRBJ2-1; clone_size: few; d_call: NA; cdr3_nt: TGTGCCAGCAGTTCGCCAAGGGGGGCCTCCTACAATGAGCAGTTCTTC; cdr3_aa: CASSSPRGASYNEQFF
v_call: TRBV4-1; j_call: TRBJ1-5; clone_size: NA; d_call: TRBD1; cdr3_nt: TGCGCCAGCAGCCCCCGGGACAGGGGTGGCAATCAGCCCCAGCATTTT; cdr3_aa: CASSPRDRGGNQPQHF
v_call: TRBV29-1; j_call: TRBJ1-2; clone_size: few; d_call: TRBD1; cdr3_nt: TGCAGCGTCCCTCGGGCAGGGGGAGGCTACACCTTC; cdr3_aa: CSVPRAGGGYTF
v_call: TRBV5-1; j_call: TRBJ2-1; clone_size: NA; d_call: NA; cdr3_nt: TGCGCCAGCAGCTTGGAGGGCATTTCCTACAATGAGCAGTTCTTC; cdr3_aa: CASSLEGISYNEQFF
v_call: TRBV7-2; j_call: TRBJ1-6; clone_size: NA; d_call: TRBD1; cdr3_nt: TGTGCCAGCAGCTTGCCGGGACAGGGGTCATCACCCCTCCACTTT; cdr3_aa: CASSLPGQGSSPLHF
v_call: TRBV20-1; j_call: TRBJ2-3; clone_size: many; d_call: NA; cdr3_nt: TGCAGTGCTACAAATCCAGTGGAGGGTACAGATACGCAGTATTTT; cdr3_aa: CSATNPVEGTDTQYF
v_call: TRBV20-1; j_call: TRBJ2-1; clone_size: NA; d_call: TRBD1; cdr3_nt: TGCAGTGCTGCCGGGACAGGGGTTTACAATGAGCAGTTCTTC; cdr3_aa: CSAAGTGVYNEQFF
v_call: TRBV7-2; j_call: TRBJ2-7; clone_size: NA; d_call: NA; cdr3_nt: TGTGCCAGCAGTCCAACAGGGTTTCAGCCCTACGAGCAGTACTTC; cdr3_aa: CASSPTGFQPYEQYF
v_call: TRBV7-9; j_call: TRBJ1-5; clone_size: NA; d_call: NA; cdr3_nt: TGTGCCAGCAGCCCGAGTGGGGCAGTTAGCAATCAGCCCCAGCATTTT; cdr3_aa: CASSPSGAVSNQPQHF
v_call: TRBV7-2; j_call: TRBJ2-7; clone_size: NA; d_call: NA; cdr3_nt: TGTGCCAGCAGCTTAGTGGGGGACGTGACCTACGAGCAGTACTTC; cdr3_aa: CASSLVGDVTYEQYF
v_call: TRBV2; j_call: TRBJ2-7; clone_size: NA; d_call: TRBD1; cdr3_nt: TGTGCCAGCATTGGGACAGGAGCCTACGAGCAGTACTTC; cdr3_aa: CASIGTGAYEQYF
v_call: TRBV3-1; j_call: TRBJ2-4; clone_size: few; d_call: TRBD1; cdr3_nt: TGTGCCAGCAGGGGACCGAAACAGGGGGATCAACTGGCCAAAAACATTCAGTACTTC; cdr3_aa: CASRGPKQGDQLAKNIQYF
v_call: TRBV3-1; j_call: TRBJ1-5; clone_size: few; d_call: NA; cdr3_nt: TGTGCCAGCAGCCAAGATTCCCGGCCCCAGCATTTT; cdr3_aa: CASSQDSRPQHF
v_call: TRBV20-1; j_call: TRBJ2-1; clone_size: NA; d_call: TRBD2; cdr3_nt: TGCAGTGCTAGAGAACTAGCGGGGGGGTTAAGCTCCTACAATGAGCAGTTCTTC; cdr3_aa: CSARELAGGLSSYNEQFF
v_call: TRBV5-1; j_call: TRBJ2-3; clone_size: NA; d_call: TRBD2; cdr3_nt: TGCGCCAGCAGCCTATGGGCAGCGGGAGCCTCAGATACGCAGTATTTT; cdr3_aa: CASSLWAAGASDTQYF
v_call: TRBV29-1; j_call: TRBJ2-1; clone_size: NA; d_call: NA; cdr3_nt: TGCAGCGGCCGTACAGGGAGGGGAGATGAGCAGTTCTTC; cdr3_aa: CSGRTGRGDEQFF
v_call: TRBV30; j_call: TRBJ1-5; clone_size: NA; d_call: NA; cdr3_nt: TGTGCCTGGGGGAGTGGCAATCAGCCCCAGCATTTT; cdr3_aa: CAWGSGNQPQHF
v_call: TRBV27; j_call: TRBJ2-3; clone_size: NA; d_call: NA; cdr3_nt: TGTGCCACATGGGCCTATGAGGGGCATACGCAGTATTTT; cdr3_aa: CATWAYEGHTQYF
v_call: TRBV7-2; j_call: TRBJ2-7; clone_size: NA; d_call: NA; cdr3_nt: TGTGCCAGCAGCTTAGTAGCGTTTGACAGGCTGACCTACAATGAGCAGTACTTC; cdr3_aa: CASSLVAFDRLTYNEQYF
v_call: TRBV18; j_call: TRBJ2-5; clone_size: many; d_call: TRBD1; cdr3_nt: TGTGCCAGCTCACCAAAGCCCAGGGGGGAGACCCAGTACTTC; cdr3_aa: CASSPKPRGETQYF
v_call: TRBV20-1; j_call: TRBJ2-4; clone_size: NA; d_call: TRBD2; cdr3_nt: TGCAGTGCTAGAGATTACCGGACTAGCGGGAACATTCAGTACTTC; cdr3_aa: CSARDYRTSGNIQYF
v_call: TRBV12-3/TRBV12-4; j_call: TRBJ2-3; clone_size: NA; d_call: NA; cdr3_nt: TGTGCCAGCAGTTCTGAGAAAAACACAGATACGCAGTATTTT; cdr3_aa: CASSSEKNTDTQYF